This entry describes one T cell receptor beta chain. The data were taken from a study of blood T cell repertoires in COVID-19. Looking at the study overall: The United States, Italy and Spain were the sources of the acute and convalescent COVID-19 samples.

The Seattle patients, enrolled during active infection, were followed longitudinally. Trimming removed 7 bases at V and 0 bases at J, with 12 bases between. The V gene's germline CDR1 is LGHDT and CDR2 YNNKEL (reference sequence). The CDR3 consists of 14 residues. Study processing details: It was from reference gene primer amplification that nucleated cell counts were estimated. TCRdb's copy holds only in-frame clones and misses some; the assay was immunoSEQ multiplex PCR. The V and J calls and clone size come from that table; D and trimming were worked out from the DNA. The table includes 200,000 to 250,000 clones, 84% detected once.

The receptor was isolated from a woman older than 75 with COVID-19, enrolled during active disease. The material sequenced was peripheral blood. The genes are TRBV3-1 (or the pseudogene TRBV3-2) and TRBJ1-2; perhaps TRBD1 as D (5 bases). The CDR3 DNA is TGTGCCAGCAAAGATGACAGTACTAACTATGGCTACACCTTC. It codes for CASKDDSTNYGYTF.